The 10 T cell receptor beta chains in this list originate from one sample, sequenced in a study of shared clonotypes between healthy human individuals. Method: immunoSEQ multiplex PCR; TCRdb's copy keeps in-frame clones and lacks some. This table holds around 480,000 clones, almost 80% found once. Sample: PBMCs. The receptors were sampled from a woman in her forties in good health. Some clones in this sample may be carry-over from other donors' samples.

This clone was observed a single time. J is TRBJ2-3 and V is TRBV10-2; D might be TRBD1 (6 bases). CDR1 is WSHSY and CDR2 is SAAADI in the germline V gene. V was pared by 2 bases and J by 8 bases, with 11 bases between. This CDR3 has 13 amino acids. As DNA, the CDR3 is TGCGCCAGCAGTGAGATCCAAGGGGGTACGCAGTATTTT. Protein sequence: CASSEIQGGTQYF.

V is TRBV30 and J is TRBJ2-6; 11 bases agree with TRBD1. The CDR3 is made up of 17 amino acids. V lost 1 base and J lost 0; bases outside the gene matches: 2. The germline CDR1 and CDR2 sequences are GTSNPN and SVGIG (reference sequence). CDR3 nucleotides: TGTGCCTGGAGTGGGACAGGGGGCATCTCTGGGGCCAACGTCCTGACTTTC. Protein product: CAWSGTGGISGANVLTF.

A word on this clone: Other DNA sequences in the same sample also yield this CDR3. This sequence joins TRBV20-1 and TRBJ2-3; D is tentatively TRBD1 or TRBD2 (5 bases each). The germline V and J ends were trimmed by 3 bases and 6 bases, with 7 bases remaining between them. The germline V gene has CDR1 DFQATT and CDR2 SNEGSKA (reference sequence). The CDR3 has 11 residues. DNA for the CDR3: TGCAGTGCTAGCGGGACCGATACGCAGTATTTT. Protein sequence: CSASGTDTQYF.

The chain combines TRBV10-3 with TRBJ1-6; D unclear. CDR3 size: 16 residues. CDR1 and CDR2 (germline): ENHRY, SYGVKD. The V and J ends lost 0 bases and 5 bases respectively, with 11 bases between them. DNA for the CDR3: TGTGCCATCAGTGAGTCGGGGATTGAGAATAATTCACCCCTCCACTTT. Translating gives CAISESGIENNSPLHF.

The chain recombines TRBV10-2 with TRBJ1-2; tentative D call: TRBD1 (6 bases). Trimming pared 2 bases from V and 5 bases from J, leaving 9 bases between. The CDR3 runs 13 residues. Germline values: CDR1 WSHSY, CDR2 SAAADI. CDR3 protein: CASSETGRYGYTF. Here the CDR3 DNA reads TGCGCCAGCAGTGAGACAGGGAGATATGGCTACACCTTC.

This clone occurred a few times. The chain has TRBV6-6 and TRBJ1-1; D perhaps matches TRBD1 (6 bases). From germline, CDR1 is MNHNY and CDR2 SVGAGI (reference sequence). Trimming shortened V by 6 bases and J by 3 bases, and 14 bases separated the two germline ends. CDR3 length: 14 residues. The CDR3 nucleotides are TGTGCCAGCAGCGTTACAGGGCGAGACACTGAAGCTTTCTTT. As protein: CASSVTGRDTEAFF.

CDR3 amino acids: CASSIRQGMIDYGYTF. DNA for the CDR3: TGTGCCAGTAGTATTCGTCAGGGGATGATAGACTATGGCTACACCTTC. The rearrangement links TRBV19 to TRBJ1-2, with a possible D match to TRBD1 (6 bases). Germline V gives CDR1 LNHDA, CDR2 SQIVND (reference sequence). The V end lost 3 bases, the J end lost 3 bases, and 17 bases lay between the germline ends. The CDR3 consists of 16 residues.

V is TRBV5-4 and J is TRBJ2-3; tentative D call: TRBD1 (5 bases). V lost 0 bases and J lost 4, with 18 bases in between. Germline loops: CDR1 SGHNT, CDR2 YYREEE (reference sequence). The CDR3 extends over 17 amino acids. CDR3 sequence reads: CASSLGGSGPPPDTQYF. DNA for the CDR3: TGTGCCAGCAGCTTGGGGGGCTCTGGACCCCCTCCAGATACGCAGTATTTT.

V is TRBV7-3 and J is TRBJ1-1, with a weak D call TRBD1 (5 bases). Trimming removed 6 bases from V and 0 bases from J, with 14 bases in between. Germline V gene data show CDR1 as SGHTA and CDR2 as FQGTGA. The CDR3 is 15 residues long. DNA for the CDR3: TGTGCCAGCAGTCCGGGACCTATCATGAACACTGAAGCTTTCTTT. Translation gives CASSPGPIMNTEAFF.

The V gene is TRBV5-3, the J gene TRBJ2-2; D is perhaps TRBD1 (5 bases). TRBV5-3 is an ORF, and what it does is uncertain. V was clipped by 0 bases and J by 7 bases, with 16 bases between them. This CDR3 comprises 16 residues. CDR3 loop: CARSLGAGWVYGELFF. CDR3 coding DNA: TGTGCCAGAAGCTTGGGGGCAGGGTGGGTATACGGGGAGCTGTTTTTT.